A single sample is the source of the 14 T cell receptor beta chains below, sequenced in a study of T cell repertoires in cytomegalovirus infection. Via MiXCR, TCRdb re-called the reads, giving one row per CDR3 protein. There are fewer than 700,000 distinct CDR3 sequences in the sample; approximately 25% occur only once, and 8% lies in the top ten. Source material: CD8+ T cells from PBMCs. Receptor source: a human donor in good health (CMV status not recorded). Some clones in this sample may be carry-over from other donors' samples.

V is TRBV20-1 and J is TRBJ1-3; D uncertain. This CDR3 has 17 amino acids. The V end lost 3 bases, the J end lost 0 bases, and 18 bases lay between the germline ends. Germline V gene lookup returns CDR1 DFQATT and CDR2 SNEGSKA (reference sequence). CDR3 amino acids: CSASGPRILSSGNTIYF. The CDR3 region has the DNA TGCAGTGCTAGTGGGCCGAGGATCCTCTCCTCTGGAAACACCATATATTTT.

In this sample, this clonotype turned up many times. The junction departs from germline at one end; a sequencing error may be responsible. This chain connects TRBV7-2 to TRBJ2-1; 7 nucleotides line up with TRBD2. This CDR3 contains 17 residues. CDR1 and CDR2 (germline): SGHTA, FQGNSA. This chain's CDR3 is CASSLDSGLQDYNEQFF. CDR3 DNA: TGTGCCAGCAGTTTAGACTCGGGACTACAAGACTACAATGAGCAGTTCTTC.

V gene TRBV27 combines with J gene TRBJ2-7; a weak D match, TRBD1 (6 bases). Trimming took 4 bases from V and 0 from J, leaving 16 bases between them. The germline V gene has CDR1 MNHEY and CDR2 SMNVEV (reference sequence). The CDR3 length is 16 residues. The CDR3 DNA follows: TGTGCCAGCAGTTATCCCCCGGGACATCCCTCCTACGAGCAGTACGTC. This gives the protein CASSYPPGHPSYEQYV.

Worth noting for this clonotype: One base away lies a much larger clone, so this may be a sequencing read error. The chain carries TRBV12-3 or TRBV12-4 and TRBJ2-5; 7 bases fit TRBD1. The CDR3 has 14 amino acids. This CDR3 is CANSSTGSGETQYF. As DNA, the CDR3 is TGTGCCAACAGTTCGACAGGGTCGGGAGAGACCCAGTACTTC.

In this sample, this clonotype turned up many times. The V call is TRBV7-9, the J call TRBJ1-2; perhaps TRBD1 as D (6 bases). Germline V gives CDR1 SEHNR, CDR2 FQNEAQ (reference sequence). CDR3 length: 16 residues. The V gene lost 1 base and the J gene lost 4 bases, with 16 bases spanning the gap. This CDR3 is CASSLEDRHLTYGYTF. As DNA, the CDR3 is TGTGCCAGCAGCTTAGAGGACAGACACCTTACCTATGGCTACACCTTC.

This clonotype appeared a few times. Written as DNA, the CDR3 is TGCAGTGCTACTGGGACAGCCCTAGGGGAAAACATTCAGTACTTC. It encodes CSATGTALGENIQYF. V and J are TRBV20-1 and TRBJ2-4; 7 positions match TRBD1. Trimming removed 4 bases from V and 5 bases from J; junction bases left unmatched: 11. The CDR3 is 15 residues long. Germline values: CDR1 DFQATT, CDR2 SNEGSKA (reference sequence).

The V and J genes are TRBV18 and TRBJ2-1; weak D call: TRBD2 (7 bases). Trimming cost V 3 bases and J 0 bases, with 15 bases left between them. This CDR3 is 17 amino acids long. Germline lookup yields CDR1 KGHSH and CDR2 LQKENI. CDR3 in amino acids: CASSPGGRRSSYNEQFF. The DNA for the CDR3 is TGTGCCAGCTCACCCGGGGGGCGGCGGAGCTCCTACAATGAGCAGTTCTTC.

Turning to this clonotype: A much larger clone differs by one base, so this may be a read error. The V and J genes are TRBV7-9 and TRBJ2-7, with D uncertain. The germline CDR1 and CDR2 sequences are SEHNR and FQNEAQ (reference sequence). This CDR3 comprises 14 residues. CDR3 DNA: TGTACCAGCAGCTTAGTAGGAAACCCCGGCGAGCAGTACTTC. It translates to CTSSLVGNPGEQYF.

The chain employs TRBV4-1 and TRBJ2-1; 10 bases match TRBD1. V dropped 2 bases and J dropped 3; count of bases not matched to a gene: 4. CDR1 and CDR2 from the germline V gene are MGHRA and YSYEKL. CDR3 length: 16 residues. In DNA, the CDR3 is TGCGCCAGCAGCCAACGCGGACAGGGGGGCTACAATGAGCAGTTCTTC. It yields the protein CASSQRGQGGYNEQFF.

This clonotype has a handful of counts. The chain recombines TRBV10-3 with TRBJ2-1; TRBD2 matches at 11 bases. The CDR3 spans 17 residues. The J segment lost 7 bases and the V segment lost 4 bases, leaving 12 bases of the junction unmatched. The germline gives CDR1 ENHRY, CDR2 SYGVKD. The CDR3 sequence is CAISVLAGGPSDNEQFF. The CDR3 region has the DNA TGTGCCATCAGTGTCTTAGCGGGGGGGCCATCTGATAATGAGCAGTTCTTC.

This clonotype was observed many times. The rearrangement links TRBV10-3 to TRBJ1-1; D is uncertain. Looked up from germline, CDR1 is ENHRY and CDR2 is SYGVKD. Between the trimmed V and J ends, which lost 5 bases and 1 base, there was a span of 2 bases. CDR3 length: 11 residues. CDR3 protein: CAISSNTEAFF. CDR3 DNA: TGTGCCATCAGTTCGAACACTGAAGCTTTCTTT.

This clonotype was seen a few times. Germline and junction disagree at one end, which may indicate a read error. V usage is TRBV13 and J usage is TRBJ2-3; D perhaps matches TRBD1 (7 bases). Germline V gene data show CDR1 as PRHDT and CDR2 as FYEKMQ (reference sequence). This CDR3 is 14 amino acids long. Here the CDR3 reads CASSTRQGLDTQYF. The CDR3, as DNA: TGCGCCAGCAGCACAAGACAGGGACTAGATACGCAGTATTTT.

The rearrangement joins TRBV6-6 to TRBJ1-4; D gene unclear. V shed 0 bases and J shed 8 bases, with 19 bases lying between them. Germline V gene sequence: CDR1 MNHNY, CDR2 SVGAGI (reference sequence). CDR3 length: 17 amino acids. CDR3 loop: CASSYSPTEVVYEKLFF. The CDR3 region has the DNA TGTGCCAGCAGTTACTCACCGACGGAAGTTGTTTACGAAAAACTGTTTTTT.

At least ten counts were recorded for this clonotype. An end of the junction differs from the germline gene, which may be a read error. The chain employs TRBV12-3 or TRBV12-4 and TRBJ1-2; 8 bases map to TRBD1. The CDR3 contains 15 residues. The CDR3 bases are TGTGCCAGCAGCTTAGTACAGGGGGCTAACTATGGCTACACCTTC. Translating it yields CASSLVQGANYGYTF.